This passage covers 29 T cell receptor beta chains from one sample sequenced in a study of blood T cell repertoires in COVID-19. The method was immunoSEQ multiplex PCR; TCRdb's version includes in-frame clones alone and lacks a portion of them. The repertoire includes over 200,000 clones, roughly 90% of them detected once, and approximately 0.8% sits in the top ten. Input material: peripheral blood. The receptors stem from a woman aged 25 to 39 with acute or convalescent COVID-19.

The chain employs TRBV28 and TRBJ2-1; 9 bases are a match to TRBD1. The CDR3 runs 16 residues. V shed 6 bases, J shed 4 bases, and the junction held 10 bases outside the gene matches. Germline CDR1 is MDHEN and CDR2 is SYDVKM. The CDR3 spells CASSPAQGAGYNEQFF. The DNA of the CDR3 is TGTGCCAGCAGCCCGGCACAGGGGGCGGGGTACAATGAGCAGTTCTTC.

The chain is built from TRBV4-2 and TRBJ2-6; possibly TRBD2 for D (5 bases). Germline CDR1 is LGHNA and CDR2 is YNFKEQ. The CDR3 runs 18 residues. V lost 0 bases and J lost 0, with 12 bases in between. The CDR3 bases are TGTGCCAGCAGCCAAGACTGGAACGGGGTCTCTGGGGCCAACGTCCTGACTTTC. It codes for CASSQDWNGVSGANVLTF.

This clone has only a few counts. V and J are TRBV11-2 and TRBJ2-7, with D perhaps matching TRBD1 (6 bases). This CDR3 is built from 15 residues. Germline CDR1 is SGHAT and CDR2 is FQNNGV. V was shortened by 1 base and J by 0 bases, with 10 bases between the two germline ends. The CDR3 sequence: CASSLGPDSSYEQYF. CDR3 DNA sequence: TGTGCCAGCAGCTTAGGCCCGGACAGCTCCTACGAGCAGTACTTC.

In nucleotides, the CDR3 is TGCGCCAGCAGCCAAGGGGTTAGTTATGGAGGGATGAACACCGGGGAGCTGTTTTTT. It specifies CASSQGVSYGGMNTGELFF. This chain links TRBV4-3 with TRBJ2-2; possibly TRBD2 for D (6 bases). From germline, CDR1 is LGHNA and CDR2 YSLEER. Trimming pared 1 base from V and 1 base from J, leaving 19 bases between. The CDR3 totals 19 residues.

J is TRBJ1-4 and V is TRBV6-2 or TRBV6-3; D is possibly TRBD1 (5 bases). Germline CDR1 MNHEY, CDR2 SVGEGT. V was pared by 2 bases and J by 11 bases, with 18 bases between. The CDR3 runs to 15 residues. The CDR3 protein is CASSYLKGPLKKLFF. CDR3 in DNA: TGTGCCAGCAGTTACCTCAAGGGGCCTCTGAAGAAACTGTTTTTT.

This clone was counted a single time. J is TRBJ1-2 and V is TRBV6-2 or TRBV6-3; 7 nucleotides align to TRBD1. From germline, CDR1 is MNHEY and CDR2 SVGEGT. The ends lost 5 bases at V and 6 bases at J; junction bases unmatched: 6. The CDR3 is made up of 13 amino acids. The CDR3 bases are TGTGCCAGCAGTACACAGGGGTTCCATGGCTACACCTTC. It translates to CASSTQGFHGYTF.

J is TRBJ1-4 and V is TRBV5-1, with a tentative D call TRBD1 (5 bases). Germline V gene sequence: CDR1 SGHRS, CDR2 YFSETQ. Between the trimmed V and J ends, which lost 4 bases and 5 bases, there was a span of 15 bases. The CDR3 loop spans 15 amino acids. The CDR3 bases are TGCGCCAGCAGCCCCCTGCGGGGGTTGAATGAAAAACTGTTTTTT. This codes for CASSPLRGLNEKLFF.

This chain connects TRBV6-5 to TRBJ2-7, with D perhaps matching TRBD2 (6 bases). CDR1 is MNHEY, CDR2 SVGAGI, per germline. Trimming shortened V by 7 bases and J by 2 bases, and 18 bases separated the two germline ends. The CDR3 is 15 residues long. The CDR3 is CASKYSGSAAYEQYF. The CDR3 DNA reads as TGTGCCAGCAAATATAGCGGTTCTGCGGCCTACGAGCAGTACTTC.

There are a few counts of this clone. The chain employs TRBV12-5 and TRBJ2-5, with 8 bases matching TRBD2. The length of the CDR3 is 14 residues. Looked up from germline, CDR1 is LGHNT and CDR2 is FRNRAP. Trimming took 2 bases from V and 5 from J; bases not matched to a gene: 4. The CDR3 is CASGLLAGGETQYF. CDR3 nucleotide sequence: TGTGCTAGTGGTTTGCTAGCGGGCGGCGAGACCCAGTACTTC.

V is TRBV19 and J is TRBJ1-1; 8 nucleotides match TRBD1. The CDR3 runs to 16 residues. CDR1 and CDR2 from the germline V gene are LNHDA and SQIVND (reference sequence). Trimming at V came to 7 bases and at J to 3 bases, leaving 13 bases not matched to a gene. CDR3 nucleotides: TGTGCCAGTACCCTATATTTCAGGGGGCTGGACACTGAAGCTTTCTTT. Translation: CASTLYFRGLDTEAFF.

This chain links TRBV24-1 with TRBJ2-2; the match to TRBD2 covers 8 bases. Trimming removed 7 bases from V and 3 bases from J; junction bases left unmatched: 9. The CDR3 loop spans 16 amino acids. Looked up from germline, CDR1 is KGHDR and CDR2 is SFDVKD. The CDR3 DNA sequence: TGTGCCACCAGCCTCTCCGGGAGGGCCCACACCGGGGAGCTGTTTTTT. It is translated as CATSLSGRAHTGELFF.

The chain recombines TRBV20-1 with TRBJ2-7, with 9 bases aligning to TRBD1. V dropped 5 bases and J dropped 3; count of bases not matched to a gene: 8. The CDR3 extends over 14 amino acids. The germline V gene encodes CDR1 DFQATT and CDR2 SNEGSKA (reference sequence). In DNA, the CDR3 is TGCAGTGCTCGTGGACAGGGGTACCTCTACGAGCAGTACTTC. Its protein is CSARGQGYLYEQYF.

This clone was counted a single time. This chain links TRBV7-3 with TRBJ2-7; tentatively, D is TRBD1 (6 bases). Germline CDR1 reads SGHTA; CDR2 reads FQGTGA. V lost 5 bases and J lost 2, with 10 bases in between. The CDR3 loop spans 13 amino acids. CDR3 residues: CASSLGQPYEQYF. DNA of the CDR3: TGTGCCAGCAGCCTCGGACAGCCCTACGAGCAGTACTTC.

J is TRBJ2-7 and V is TRBV9, with D possibly being TRBD2 (6 bases). Germline V gives CDR1 SGDLS, CDR2 YYNGEE. The CDR3 contains 15 residues. V lost 0 bases, J lost 3 bases, and 13 bases lay in between. Here the CDR3 DNA reads TGTGCCAGCAGCGTAGGGAATAGCGGCGTCTACGAGCAGTACTTC. Its protein is CASSVGNSGVYEQYF.

The chain carries TRBV7-2 and TRBJ1-2, with D possibly TRBD1 on 5 matching bases. Looked up from germline, CDR1 is SGHTA and CDR2 is FQGNSA. The CDR3 runs 14 residues. The V and J ends lost 1 base and 4 bases respectively, with 10 bases between them. The CDR3 sequence is CASSLGVRVYGYTF. The CDR3 region has the DNA TGTGCCAGCAGCTTAGGGGTCAGGGTCTATGGCTACACCTTC.

CDR3 coding DNA: TGTGCCAGCAGTCCCTCGACCGGACAGATCACCTACGAGCAGTACTTC. It yields the protein CASSPSTGQITYEQYF. This rearrangement joins TRBV27 to TRBJ2-7; tentative D call: TRBD1 (6 bases). The V end lost 5 bases, the J end lost 2 bases, and 19 bases lay between the germline ends. The CDR3 sequence is 16 residues long. CDR1 is MNHEY and CDR2 is SMNVEV in the germline V gene (reference sequence).

The chain recombines TRBV7-2 with TRBJ2-1, with a possible D match to TRBD2 (6 bases). Trimming took 1 base from V and 9 from J, leaving 16 bases between them. This CDR3 contains 15 residues. Germline loops: CDR1 SGHTA, CDR2 FQGNSA. CDR3 sequence (DNA): TGTGCCAGCAGCTTAGGCTGGGGGGAGTTGGCTGAGCAGTTCTTC. Translation gives CASSLGWGELAEQFF.

The J gene is TRBJ1-2, the V gene TRBV6-2 or TRBV6-3; D might be TRBD1 (5 bases). The length of the CDR3 is 17 residues. Trimming removed 0 bases at V and 0 bases at J, with 14 bases between. Germline values: CDR1 MNHEY, CDR2 SVGEGT. The CDR3 nucleotides read TGTGCCAGCAGTTACTCGACTGCAGGGATCTCTAACTATGGCTACACCTTC. It specifies CASSYSTAGISNYGYTF.

V and J are TRBV5-8 and TRBJ2-2; D not resolved. CDR1 is SGHTS and CDR2 is YDEGEE in the germline V gene. V lost 1 base and J lost 0, with 7 bases in between. This CDR3 is 15 amino acids long. In DNA form, the CDR3 reads TGTGCCAGCAGCTTGAACGCGGCGAACACCGGGGAGCTGTTTTTT. It encodes CASSLNAANTGELFF.

The genes are TRBV7-6 and TRBJ1-2, with 11 bases identical to TRBD1. CDR1 is SGHVS, CDR2 FNYEAQ, per germline. Trimming took 2 bases from V and 0 from J; bases not matched to a gene: 20. This CDR3 is built from 22 residues. This CDR3 is CASSLPRTGGEDLPHTNYGYTF. The CDR3 coding sequence is TGTGCCAGCAGCTTACCACGGACAGGGGGCGAAGACCTGCCCCATACTAACTATGGCTACACCTTC.

The V and J genes are TRBV6-5 and TRBJ1-4; D not resolved. The germline gives CDR1 MNHEY, CDR2 SVGAGI. Trimming removed 5 bases from V and 0 bases from J, with 10 bases in between. CDR3 length: 15 residues. The CDR3 nucleotides read TGTGCCAGCAGTCCTCTATCTGCAACTAATGAAAAACTGTTTTTT. Translation: CASSPLSATNEKLFF.

The J gene is TRBJ2-5, the V gene TRBV18; 10 bases fit TRBD1. The CDR3 runs to 15 residues. V lost 1 base and J lost 2; bases outside the gene matches: 1. CDR1 and CDR2 (germline): KGHSH, LQKENI. The CDR3 bases are TGTGCCAGCTCACCACTGGGACAGGGGCAAGAGACCCAGTACTTC. Protein: CASSPLGQGQETQYF.

The V call is TRBV24-1, the J call TRBJ1-1; D might be TRBD1 (6 bases). The CDR3 loop spans 15 amino acids. V dropped 7 bases and J dropped 1 base, with 15 bases sitting between them. Germline V gene data show CDR1 as KGHDR and CDR2 as SFDVKD. The CDR3, as DNA: TGTGCCACCAGACCGGGGGGCGAACAGAACACTGAAGCTTTCTTT. Amino acid sequence: CATRPGGEQNTEAFF.

This rearrangement joins TRBV5-4 to TRBJ1-1; D unclear. CDR3 length equals 17 residues. CDR1 SGHNT and CDR2 YYREEE come from the germline V gene (reference sequence). V was cut by 2 bases and J by 0 bases, with 17 bases left in between. The CDR3 coding sequence is TGTGCCAGCAGCTTTGGGTTTGGGAGTGGCTTGAACACTGAAGCTTTCTTT. Its translation: CASSFGFGSGLNTEAFF. The whole variable domain, filled in from reference TRBV5-4 and TRBJ1-1, reads ETGVTQSPTHLIKTRGQQVTLRCSSQSGHNTVSWYQQALGQGPQFIFQYYREEENGRGNFPPRFSGLQFPNYSSELNVNALELDDSALYLCASSFGFGSGLNTEAFFGQGTRLTVV.

V gene TRBV7-2 combines with J gene TRBJ1-5; 11 bases map to TRBD1. Germline values: CDR1 SGHTA, CDR2 FQGNSA. Germline trimming cut 5 bases from V and 9 bases from J; bases unmatched to any gene: 6. The CDR3 is 14 amino acids. CDR3 region: CASSPGQGALPQHF. CDR3 nucleotide sequence: TGTGCCAGCAGCCCCGGACAGGGGGCTCTGCCCCAGCATTTT.

This chain links TRBV6-5 with TRBJ2-4, with 8 bases identical to TRBD1. J lost 12 bases, V lost 6 bases, and 4 bases had no gene match. The CDR3 is 11 residues long. Germline CDR1 MNHEY, CDR2 SVGAGI. The CDR3 reads CASSQGQDQYF. The DNA for the CDR3 is TGTGCCAGCAGCCAGGGACAGGATCAGTACTTC.

This chain joins TRBV5-5 and TRBJ1-2, with D uncertain. CDR1 is SGHKS, CDR2 YYEKEE, per germline (reference sequence). The CDR3 is made up of 13 amino acids. The ends were cut back, 0 bases at V and 3 bases at J, with 6 bases in the middle. DNA for the CDR3: TGTGCCAGCAGCTTGGCCTCTGACTATGGCTACACCTTC. Residues: CASSLASDYGYTF.

In the case of this clone: Other DNA sequences in this sample translate to the same CDR3. CDR3 residues: CASSQTGTEAFF. CDR3 nucleotides: TGTGCCAGCAGCCAAACAGGAACTGAAGCTTTCTTT. The chain links TRBV3-1 (or the pseudogene TRBV3-2) to TRBJ1-1; a weak D match, TRBD1 (5 bases). There are 12 residues in the CDR3. V was clipped by 2 bases and J by 5 bases, with 6 bases between them. In germline, CDR1 is LGHDT, CDR2 YNNKEL (reference sequence).

V and J are TRBV9 and TRBJ2-7, with TRBD1 identical over 10 bases. The CDR3 has 15 residues. The J segment lost 4 bases and the V segment lost 3 bases, leaving 7 bases of the junction unmatched. The germline CDR1 and CDR2 sequences are SGDLS and YYNGEE. This CDR3 is CASSGTTGGRYEQYF. CDR3 DNA: TGTGCCAGCAGCGGAACGACAGGGGGCCGTTACGAGCAGTACTTC.